These T cell receptor beta chains were read from a single sample in a study of human T cells and chemical hapten exposure. TCRdb re-analysed the RACE reads in MiXCR, keeping a single row per CDR3 protein. The repertoire includes approximately 370,000 distinct CDR3 sequences, about 5% of them detected once, and about 8.2% sits in the top ten. The material sequenced was whole blood, taken in connection with sensitization to the hapten diphenylcyclopropenone (DPC). Receptor source: a woman aged 18-35 years with alopecia areata. Some clones in this sample may be carry-over from other donors' samples. The conserved cysteine and the conserved F or W are not part of the CDR3 here.

v_gene: TRBV4-3
j_gene: TRBJ1-1
CDR3aa: ASSQDNWFTEAF

v_gene: TRBV10-3
j_gene: TRBJ2-1
CDR3aa: AISASGVREQF

v_gene: TRBV6-2/TRBV6-3
j_gene: TRBJ2-7
CDR3aa: ASTGPNGGAYEQY

v_gene: TRBV6-1
j_gene: TRBJ2-7
CDR3aa: ASSAPPGQGNYEQY

v_gene: TRBV18
j_gene: TRBJ2-5
CDR3aa: ASSPQEGGETQY

v_gene: TRBV19
j_gene: TRBJ2-1
CDR3aa: ASSDEGTSGYNEQF

v_gene: TRBV27
j_gene: TRBJ2-2
CDR3aa: AARTGGFGELF

v_gene: TRBV27
j_gene: TRBJ1-2
CDR3aa: ASSFLSLSDYGYT

v_gene: TRBV5-6
j_gene: TRBJ2-4
CDR3aa: ASSLGTNIQY

v_gene: TRBV27
j_gene: TRBJ1-6
CDR3aa: ASSRLGYTGSYNSPLH

v_gene: TRBV5-1
j_gene: TRBJ1-2
CDR3aa: ASSLGDGANYGYT

v_gene: TRBV7-2
j_gene: TRBJ1-4
CDR3aa: ASSSQGLNEKLF

v_gene: TRBV7-9
j_gene: TRBJ1-4
CDR3aa: ASSFAGTVNEKLF

v_gene: TRBV5-1
j_gene: TRBJ2-1
CDR3aa: ASSFNQGNEQF

v_gene: TRBV6-2/TRBV6-3
j_gene: TRBJ1-1
CDR3aa: ASSDYRGPTEAF

v_gene: TRBV6-2/TRBV6-3
j_gene: TRBJ2-1
CDR3aa: ASSSLWVNEQF

v_gene: TRBV5-1
j_gene: TRBJ1-4
CDR3aa: ASSLYGTDEKLF

v_gene: TRBV9
j_gene: TRBJ1-4
CDR3aa: ASSVNGQKNEKLF

v_gene: TRBV28
j_gene: TRBJ1-3
CDR3aa: ASSTPDRGHTIY

v_gene: TRBV6-2/TRBV6-3
j_gene: TRBJ2-3
CDR3aa: ASSGTEITDTQY

v_gene: TRBV27
j_gene: TRBJ2-1
CDR3aa: ASSLDPPDFGEQF

v_gene: TRBV10-3
j_gene: TRBJ1-1
CDR3aa: AITSRRGAQTEAF

v_gene: TRBV6-5
j_gene: TRBJ2-1
CDR3aa: ASSYSGTRQF

v_gene: TRBV4-2
j_gene: TRBJ1-5
CDR3aa: ASSQGSQPNQPQH

v_gene: TRBV28
j_gene: TRBJ1-6
CDR3aa: ASSDATPGPYNSPLH

v_gene: TRBV2
j_gene: TRBJ2-1
CDR3aa: ASSDGLGHNEQF

v_gene: TRBV6-2/TRBV6-3
j_gene: TRBJ2-4
CDR3aa: ASSNLHIQY

v_gene: TRBV13
j_gene: TRBJ1-1
CDR3aa: ASSFTGAYTEAF

v_gene: TRBV12-3/TRBV12-4
j_gene: TRBJ2-1
CDR3aa: ASSFPRGSGGAREQF

v_gene: TRBV4-1
j_gene: TRBJ1-6
CDR3aa: ASSQAVRPDNSPLH

v_gene: TRBV5-1
j_gene: TRBJ1-1
CDR3aa: ASSSGQPNTEAF

v_gene: TRBV12-3/TRBV12-4
j_gene: TRBJ1-5
CDR3aa: ASSFGVSNQPQH

v_gene: TRBV20-1
j_gene: TRBJ1-5
CDR3aa: SARTTGGSGNQPQH